These T cell receptor beta chains were read from a single sample in a study of spatial heterogeneity in lung cancer. TCRdb independently ran MiXCR on the 5' RACE reads; one entry per CDR3 protein. Of tens of thousands of distinct CDR3 sequences in the sample, roughly 8% were seen once. The sample was PBMCs, taken at surgery. Source of these receptors: a female donor with early-stage non-small cell lung cancer. Both conserved end residues are trimmed from each CDR3.

J	V	CDR3
TRBJ1-6	TRBV28	ASSTGGTYNSPLH
TRBJ2-3	TRBV11-2	ASSSQITDTQY
TRBJ2-7	TRBV11-3	ASSPNPGTGYEQY
TRBJ2-5	TRBV4-2	ASSRGLAGVTYQETQY
TRBJ2-1	TRBV5-1	ASSPGLAGGRDEQF
TRBJ2-3	TRBV29-1	SVQARTDTQY
TRBJ1-5	TRBV5-5	ASSVTGRGAQPQH
TRBJ2-1	TRBV7-2	ASSLVGGKSYNEQF
TRBJ1-4	TRBV15	ATSQGSEKLF
TRBJ2-5	TRBV28	ASSLSPPGLAQY
TRBJ2-1	TRBV27	ASSLIRADNEQF
TRBJ1-1	TRBV7-2	ASSLRGVAGAF
TRBJ2-5	TRBV13	ASSSTGETQY
TRBJ2-7	TRBV6-6	ASNPASAEGSEQY
TRBJ1-1	TRBV6-6	ASKPDLGNTEAF
TRBJ1-5	TRBV7-2	ASSSAGPGTQQPQH
TRBJ1-2	TRBV27	ASSFQWDRWAGYT
TRBJ1-1	TRBV2	ASSQGEDTEAF
TRBJ1-4	TRBV20-1	SAREGAGANEKLF
TRBJ2-2	TRBV9	ASGIAGAFTGELF
TRBJ1-5	TRBV7-2	ASSLDTGSRQPQH
TRBJ1-2	TRBV12-3/TRBV12-4	ASSSRRAQLLGYT
TRBJ2-3	TRBV6-2/TRBV6-3	ASREPGTHTQY
TRBJ1-1	TRBV9	ASSPEPTGDTEAF
TRBJ2-2	TRBV27	ATKGTGAAGELF
TRBJ2-1	TRBV3-1	ASSQEMSVGANEQF
TRBJ2-1	TRBV14	ASSREGLLDEQF
TRBJ1-2	TRBV5-6	ASSLNSYGYT
TRBJ1-1	TRBV28	ASSFQNEAF
TRBJ2-1	TRBV5-8	ASSRGLAGGSEQF
TRBJ1-3	TRBV29-1	SENTIY